This T cell receptor beta chain originates from a study of cytomegalovirus exposure and HLA in healthy donors. With 60 Vbeta and 13 Jbeta primers, the PCR was carried out. Produced via immunoSEQ multiplex PCR; TCRdb's table is partial and in-frame only. The table records some 150,000 clones, about four fifths of them present only once. This CDR3 has 14 amino acids. Germline V gives CDR1 SGHNT, CDR2 YYREEE (reference sequence). This clone turned up a few times. At one of its ends the junction is not consistent with the germline gene, which may arise from a read error. The same CDR3 is also encoded by other DNA sequences in this sample.

The specimen sequenced was PBMCs. V gene TRBV5-4 combines with J gene TRBJ1-2, with 9 bases aligning to TRBD1. The sequence came from a woman aged 45 to 65 in good health and CMV-seronegative. CDR3 residues: CASSLDRGGYGYTF. The CDR3 DNA reads as TGTGCCAGCAGTTTGGACAGGGGTGGCTATGGCTACACCTTC.